What follows are 21 T cell receptor beta chains derived from one specimen sequenced in a study of T cells in women clearing cervical HPV infection. TCRdb's table, derived via immunoSEQ multiplex PCR, lists solely in-frame clones and lacks some. Its listing shows tens of thousands of clones. Sequencing used blood buffy coat. These TCRs come from a woman between 18 and 70 years old with a cervical HPV16 infection that either progressed to CIN3+ or cleared (not recorded which).

About this clone: The read finishes 3 residues shy of the CDR3 end, and the germline J gene is used to complete it. This rearrangement joins TRBV7-8 to TRBJ2-2; D may be TRBD2 (5 bases). The V gene lost 1 base and the J gene lost 7 bases, with 10 bases spanning the gap. From germline, CDR1 is SGHVS and CDR2 FQNEAQ. There are 14 residues in the CDR3. The covered CDR3 bases are TGTGCCAGCAGCTTAGATCGCCGGGGCGGGGAG. Protein: CASSLDRRGGE. The complete CDR3 reads CASSLDRRGGELFF.

About this clone: The read comes to an end 3 residues before the CDR3 does, leaving the germline J gene to fill in the end. The rearrangement uses TRBV6-1 and TRBJ2-2; 7 nucleotides align to TRBD1. Germline loops: CDR1 MNHNS, CDR2 SASEGT. CDR3 length equals 14 residues. CDR3 residues: CASSVGTADEKLFF. The covered CDR3 bases are TGTGCCAGCAGTGTGGGGACAGCAGATGAAAAG.

Concerning this clone itself: Coverage ceases 3 residues before the CDR3 finishes, and the germline J gene fills in the end. The chain joins TRBV19 to TRBJ2-4, with D possibly TRBD2 on 5 matching bases. This CDR3 is 14 amino acids long. Germline CDR1 and CDR2: LNHDA and SQIVND (reference sequence). This chain's CDR3 is CASSPRGQHRPQYF. The CDR3 DNA, read in part, is TGTGCCAGTAGTCCCCGAGGGCAGCACCGCCCT.

The CDR3 sequence: CASSISWTQYF. CDR3 DNA, as far as it was read: TGTGCCAGCAGCATTAGCTGGACC. The chain employs TRBV11-2 and TRBJ2-5; D remains ambiguous. The CDR3 end is not reached by the read, which stops 3 residues before it; the germline J gene fills it in. The CDR3 sequence is 11 residues long. Germline V gene sequence: CDR1 SGHAT, CDR2 FQNNGV. The V end was cut by 5 bases, the J end by 7 bases, with 8 bases between.

Points on this clone: With the read ending 3 residues before the CDR3 end, the germline J gene is used to fill in that end. The chain is built from TRBV5-1 and TRBJ2-3, with a tentative D call TRBD1 (5 bases). This CDR3 is 14 amino acids long. Germline CDR1 is SGHRS and CDR2 is YFSETQ. V lost 0 bases and J 3 bases, leaving 8 bases between the germline ends. The sequenced CDR3 bases are TGCGCCAGCAGCTTGGACCAGGGAACAGATACG. Protein sequence: CASSLDQGTDT. The entire CDR3 is CASSLDQGTDTQYF.

The CDR3 bases that were read are TGCAGTGCTAGAGATTCGCGAGGGGACAAAAACATT. It codes for CSARDSRGDKNI. The entire CDR3 is CSARDSRGDKNIQYF. This chain links TRBV20-1 with TRBJ2-4; D assignment may be TRBD1 or TRBD2 (5 bases each). Sequencing ends 3 residues short of the CDR3 end; the germline J gene provides the rest. CDR1 DFQATT and CDR2 SNEGSKA come from the germline V gene (reference sequence). Trimming stripped 0 bases from V and 3 bases from J, with 12 bases between. The length of the CDR3 is 15 residues.

Note on this clone: The read terminates 3 residues ahead of where the CDR3 ends, so the germline J gene completes it. The chain uses TRBV2 and TRBJ2-5; 7 nucleotides agree with TRBD2. V was pared by 6 bases and J by 6 bases, with 16 bases of the junction left unmatched. Per the germline V gene, CDR1 is SNHLY and CDR2 is FYNNEI. The CDR3 has 16 residues. The sequenced part of the CDR3 DNA is TGTGCCAGCAGGGGTTTGCGGGAGAAGGATGGAAAGACC. Amino acids: CASRGLREKDGKT. The whole CDR3 reads CASRGLREKDGKTQYF. Full variable domain (missing parts from reference TRBV2 and TRBJ2-5): EPEVTQTPSHQVTQMGQEVILRCVPISNHLYFYWYRQILGQKVEFLVSFYNNEISEKSEIFDDQFSVERPDGSNFTLKIRSTKLEDSAMYFCASRGLREKDGKTQYFGPGTRLLVL.

With regard to this clone: The CDR3 is cut off 3 residues early in the read; its end comes from the germline J gene. The V gene is TRBV30, the J gene TRBJ2-4; 9 nucleotides line up with TRBD1. The V gene's germline CDR1 is GTSNPN and CDR2 SVGIG (reference sequence). The CDR3 length is 11 residues. CDR3 residues: CASDRGNGQYF. The sequenced part of the CDR3 DNA is TGTGCCTCGGACAGGGGTAATGGT.

On this clone: The read ends 3 residues early relative to the CDR3; the germline J gene fills the gap. The genes are TRBV5-1 and TRBJ2-5; D is unclear. CDR1 is SGHRS and CDR2 is YFSETQ in the germline V gene. Trimming shortened V by 0 bases and J by 2 bases, and 8 bases separated the two germline ends. The CDR3 is made up of 14 amino acids. This CDR3 reads CASSLDRVQETQYF. The sequenced CDR3 bases are TGCGCCAGCAGCTTGGATAGGGTTCAAGAGACC.

Concerning this clone: The read ends 3 residues shy of where the CDR3 ends; the end is completed using the germline J gene. The chain employs TRBV20-1 and TRBJ1-6; 8 bases match TRBD1. CDR1 is DFQATT and CDR2 is SNEGSKA in the germline V gene (reference sequence). The CDR3 is 14 residues long. Losses at the gene ends were 0 bases for V and 10 bases for J; bases not matched to a gene: 5. CDR3 DNA (partial): TGCAGTGCTAGAGAACAGGGGGTGGAATCACCC. It translates to CSAREQGVESP. In full, the CDR3 reads CSAREQGVESPLHF.

On this clone itself: With the read ending 3 residues before the CDR3 end, the germline J gene is used to fill in that end. The chain has TRBV19 and TRBJ1-6, with unresolved D. CDR3 size: 14 residues. Trimming removed 10 bases at V and 6 bases at J, with 16 bases between. CDR1 is LNHDA and CDR2 is SQIVND in the germline V gene (reference sequence). The CDR3 DNA, read in part, is TGTGCCACCCCTCCAGGAAATCCTAATTCACCC. Protein: CATPPGNPNSP. The entire CDR3 sequence reads CATPPGNPNSPLHF. Variable domain in full (rest from reference TRBV19 and TRBJ1-6): DGGITQSPKYLFRKEGQNVTLSCEQNLNHDAMYWYRQDPGQGLRLIYYSQIVNDFQKGDIAEGYSVSREKKESFPLTVTSAQKNPTAFYLCATPPGNPNSPLHFGNGTRLTVT.

Concerning this clone itself: The read gets to within 3 residues of the CDR3 end, and the germline J gene fills in the rest. This chain connects TRBV20-1 to TRBJ2-3; D remains unclear. This CDR3 contains 14 residues. Trimming took 6 bases from V and 2 from J, leaving 15 bases between them. Germline values: CDR1 DFQATT, CDR2 SNEGSKA (reference sequence). CDR3: CSARSIPSTDTQYF. CDR3 bases read: TGCAGTGCGCGCTCCATCCCATCCACAGATACG.

In regard to this clone: At one end, the junction sequence differs from germline, possibly due to a read error. Coverage ceases 3 residues before the CDR3 finishes, and the germline J gene fills in the end. The chain carries TRBV5-1 and TRBJ2-1, with D perhaps TRBD2 (6 bases). CDR3 length equals 15 residues. Germline V lookup: CDR1 SGHRS, CDR2 YFSETQ. CDR3 loop: CASRRLGGTYSEQFF. The CDR3 DNA, read in part, is TGCGCCAGCAGGAGGCTGGGGGGAACTTACAGTGAG.

In regard to this clone: The read halts 3 residues ahead of the CDR3 end, with the missing end drawn from the germline J gene. The chain carries TRBV5-6 and TRBJ2-7; D is undetermined. Looked up from germline, CDR1 is SGHDT and CDR2 is YYEEEE. With 3 bases removed from V and 3 bases from J, the gap between germline ends came to 4 bases. The CDR3 covers 11 residues. The covered CDR3 bases are TGTGCCAGCAGCTACAGCTACGAG. It codes for CASSYSYE. The whole CDR3 is CASSYSYEQYF. Based on the CDR3 plus reference TRBV5-6 and TRBJ2-7, the full variable domain is DAGVTQSPTHLIKTRGQQVTLRCSPKSGHDTVSWYQQALGQGPQFIFQYYEEEERQRGNFPDRFSGHQFPNYSSELNVNALLLGDSALYLCASSYSYEQYFGPGTRLTVT.

On this clone itself: The DNA ends 3 residues before the CDR3 does, and the rest of the CDR3 is filled in from the germline J gene. This chain joins TRBV19 and TRBJ1-2; D call uncertain. Trimming left V 5 bases short and J 2 bases short, with 12 bases between. The germline CDR1 and CDR2 sequences are LNHDA and SQIVND (reference sequence). This CDR3 is 14 amino acids long. CDR3 bases read: TGTGCCAGTAGTCTTGGCAGTCGAAACTATGGC. It is translated as CASSLGSRNYG. The complete CDR3 sequence is CASSLGSRNYGYTF.

With regard to this clone: Sequencing ends 3 residues short of the CDR3 end; the germline J gene provides the rest. The rearrangement links TRBV30 to TRBJ2-5; unclear D gene. Deletions cut 0 bases from V and 3 bases from J, with 11 bases between. The CDR3 runs 14 residues. CDR1 GTSNPN and CDR2 SVGIG come from the germline V gene (reference sequence). This CDR3 is CAWSVSPGKETQYF. The sequenced part of the CDR3 DNA is TGTGCCTGGAGTGTATCTCCGGGTAAAGAGACC.

Notes on this clone: The read terminates 3 residues ahead of where the CDR3 ends, so the germline J gene completes it. Within the sample, other DNA sequences also encode this same CDR3. J is TRBJ2-1 and V is TRBV5-1; D unclear. The CDR3 loop spans 12 amino acids. The germline V gene has CDR1 SGHRS and CDR2 YFSETQ. The V and J ends lost 0 bases and 5 bases respectively, with 3 bases between them. CDR3 DNA, as far as it was read: TGCGCCAGCAGCTTGGATAACAATGAG. It encodes CASSLDNNE. The whole CDR3 region reads CASSLDNNEQFF. The full variable domain, in which reference TRBV5-1 and TRBJ2-1 provide the parts outside the CDR3, is KAGVTQTPRYLIKTRGQQVTLSCSPISGHRSVSWYQQTPGQGLQFLFEYFSETQRNKGNFPGRFSGRQFSNSRSEMNVSTLELGDSALYLCASSLDNNEQFFGPGTRLTVL.

Comment on this clone: The missing CDR3 end, 3 residues past where the read stops, is filled in from the germline J gene. The V and J genes are TRBV14 and TRBJ2-2, with D possibly being TRBD1 (5 bases). CDR1 is SGHDN, CDR2 FVKESK, per germline. The CDR3 is made up of 13 amino acids. CDR3 DNA, as far as it was read: TGTGCCAGCAGCCGGATGGAAGGGGAAAAG. It translates to CASSRMEGEK. Given in full, the CDR3 is CASSRMEGEKLFF.

The CDR3 is CASNEASGTDTQYF. The sequenced part of the CDR3 DNA is TGTGCCAGCAATGAGGCTAGCGGAACAGATACG. This chain uses TRBV11-2 with TRBJ2-3; 7 bases match TRBD2. Coverage ceases 3 residues before the CDR3 finishes, and the germline J gene fills in the end. The J segment lost 3 bases and the V segment lost 7 bases, leaving 7 bases of the junction unmatched. Germline V lookup: CDR1 SGHAT, CDR2 FQNNGV. This CDR3 has 14 amino acids.

As for this clone: The CDR3 is cut off 3 residues early in the read; its end comes from the germline J gene. V usage is TRBV2 and J usage is TRBJ2-3; perhaps TRBD1 as D (5 bases). V dropped 9 bases and J dropped 7 bases, with 20 bases sitting between them. Germline assignment: CDR1 SNHLY and CDR2 FYNNEI. The CDR3 covers 14 residues. CDR3 DNA, as far as it was read: TGTGCCAGTAGCCCTCCAGGGCTCCCTCATACG. It specifies CASSPPGLPHT. The whole CDR3 reads CASSPPGLPHTQYF. The full variable domain, completed using reference TRBV2 and TRBJ2-3, is EPEVTQTPSHQVTQMGQEVILRCVPISNHLYFYWYRQILGQKVEFLVSFYNNEISEKSEIFDDQFSVERPDGSNFTLKIRSTKLEDSAMYFCASSPPGLPHTQYFGPGTRLTVL.

The DNA read from the CDR3 is TGCAGTGCTAGAGCGGGGGGCCCCACAGATACG. Its protein is CSARAGGPTDT. The complete CDR3 protein is CSARAGGPTDTQYF. The chain joins TRBV20-1 to TRBJ2-3, with D possibly being TRBD2 (7 bases). The CDR3 is cut off 3 residues early in the read; its end comes from the germline J gene. V was trimmed by 1 base and J by 2 bases, leaving 10 bases between them. CDR1 DFQATT and CDR2 SNEGSKA come from the germline V gene (reference sequence). The CDR3 extends over 14 amino acids.